This is a list of T cell receptor beta chains from one sample in a study of CD8 T cells in Susac syndrome. One entry per CDR3 protein results from TCRdb running MiXCR on the immunoSEQ multiplex PCR reads. The sample has around 190,000 distinct CDR3 sequences; roughly 95% are singletons. Input material: CD4+ T cells from PBMCs. Every receptor here comes from a human donor in good health. The CDR3 runs from the conserved cysteine through the conserved F or W. The D gene is left open where the match is weak. Part of the rows lack a size; the others show once, few, many or a class for expanded clones.

abundance: -; j_gene: TRBJ1-2; v_gene: TRBV29-1; d_gene: TRBD1; CDR3aa: CSVPYQGVDGYTF; CDR3nt: TGCAGCGTGCCATATCAGGGGGTGGATGGCTACACCTTC
abundance: -; j_gene: TRBJ2-5; v_gene: TRBV20-1; d_gene: -; CDR3aa: CSAGKGRETQYF; CDR3nt: TGCAGTGCCGGGAAGGGTCGAGAGACCCAGTACTTC
abundance: few; j_gene: TRBJ2-7; v_gene: TRBV11-1; d_gene: TRBD2; CDR3aa: CASSLSGDEQYF; CDR3nt: TGTGCCAGCAGTCTTAGCGGGGACGAGCAGTACTTC
abundance: -; j_gene: TRBJ2-3; v_gene: TRBV5-1; d_gene: TRBD2; CDR3aa: CASSRTLAGVPDTQYF; CDR3nt: TGCGCCAGCAGCCGGACCTTAGCGGGAGTCCCCGATACGCAGTATTTT
abundance: -; j_gene: TRBJ2-5; v_gene: TRBV20-1; d_gene: -; CDR3aa: CSASKGEETQYF; CDR3nt: TGCAGTGCTAGTAAAGGGGAAGAGACCCAGTACTTC
abundance: -; j_gene: TRBJ2-1; v_gene: TRBV7-2; d_gene: TRBD2; CDR3aa: CASSRTSGRVNEQFF; CDR3nt: TGTGCCAGCAGTCGGACTAGCGGGAGGGTAAATGAGCAGTTCTTC
abundance: -; j_gene: TRBJ1-1; v_gene: TRBV6-6; d_gene: -; CDR3aa: CASTYSPGPQATEAFF; CDR3nt: TGTGCCAGCACCTACTCCCCCGGGCCCCAAGCTACTGAAGCTTTCTTT
abundance: -; j_gene: TRBJ2-7; v_gene: TRBV6-6; d_gene: TRBD1; CDR3aa: CASSYQLPRTGGRYF; CDR3nt: TGTGCCAGCAGTTATCAACTCCCAAGGACAGGGGGCAGGTACTTC
abundance: -; j_gene: TRBJ1-2; v_gene: TRBV6-2/TRBV6-3; d_gene: -; CDR3aa: CASSYSRVRGYTF; CDR3nt: TGTGCCAGCAGTTACTCCAGGGTCCGTGGCTACACCTTC
abundance: -; j_gene: TRBJ2-3; v_gene: TRBV9; d_gene: -; CDR3aa: CASSVEGDSVSTDTQYF; CDR3nt: TGTGCCAGCAGCGTAGAGGGGGATAGCGTCAGCACAGATACGCAGTATTTT
abundance: -; j_gene: TRBJ2-5; v_gene: TRBV9; d_gene: -; CDR3aa: CASSGSSRETQYF; CDR3nt: TGTGCCAGCAGCGGGAGTTCACGAGAGACCCAGTACTTC
abundance: once; j_gene: TRBJ2-7; v_gene: TRBV30; d_gene: TRBD2; CDR3aa: CAWSVAGGSHEQYF; CDR3nt: TGTGCCTGGAGTGTAGCGGGAGGGTCCCACGAGCAGTACTTC
abundance: -; j_gene: TRBJ2-7; v_gene: TRBV20-1; d_gene: -; CDR3aa: CSAREQRFSYEQYF; CDR3nt: TGCAGTGCTAGAGAACAGCGGTTCTCCTACGAGCAGTACTTC
abundance: -; j_gene: TRBJ1-5; v_gene: TRBV30; d_gene: -; CDR3aa: CAWSEGRGGSKAYSNQPQHF; CDR3nt: TGTGCCTGGAGTGAGGGAAGGGGAGGCTCCAAGGCATATAGCAATCAGCCCCAGCATTTT
abundance: -; j_gene: TRBJ2-1; v_gene: TRBV4-3; d_gene: -; CDR3aa: CASSQFGQGRHNEQFF; CDR3nt: TGCGCCAGCAGCCAATTTGGGCAGGGGAGACACAATGAGCAGTTCTTC
abundance: -; j_gene: TRBJ2-1; v_gene: TRBV4-2; d_gene: TRBD2; CDR3aa: CASSQERDLTYNEQFF; CDR3nt: TGTGCCAGCAGCCAGGAGCGGGACCTTACCTACAATGAGCAGTTCTTC
abundance: -; j_gene: TRBJ2-7; v_gene: TRBV18; d_gene: TRBD2; CDR3aa: CASSLGTSGDEQYF; CDR3nt: TGTGCCAGCTCACTCGGGACTAGCGGGGACGAGCAGTACTTC